This passage covers 7 T cell receptor beta chains from one sample sequenced in a study of Graves' ophthalmopathy and Graves' hyperthyroidism. RNA transcripts yielded amplified TCR beta CDR3 regions. RT-PCR was first run with HTBI primers, then multiplex PCR in a second round. MiXCR, applied by TCRdb to the multiplex PCR reads, yields one record per CDR3 protein. The data show 350,000 to 400,000 distinct CDR3 sequences, with approximately 15% seen just once and roughly 7% held by the top ten. Material for sequencing was peripheral blood. The source of these receptors is a woman under 30 with stable Graves' hyperthyroidism.

This clonotype was recorded at least ten times. The chain links TRBV9 to TRBJ1-2; D gene unclear. Germline V gene lookup returns CDR1 SGDLS and CDR2 YYNGEE. This CDR3 region has 15 residues. The germline V and J ends were trimmed by 6 bases and 1 base, with 16 bases remaining between them. CDR3 protein: CASTLGGIINYGYTF. The CDR3 DNA follows: TGTGCCAGCACCCTCGGCGGAATAATTAACTATGGCTACACCTTC.

This clonotype appeared a few times. This chain joins TRBV20-1 and TRBJ1-5, with a tentative D call TRBD1 (6 bases). The V gene lost 5 bases and the J gene lost 4 bases, with 12 bases spanning the gap. Germline CDR1 DFQATT, CDR2 SNEGSKA (reference sequence). This CDR3 spans 13 amino acids. The CDR3 DNA is TGCAGTGCTCCTCAGGGGACTAATCAGCCCCAGCATTTT. Amino acids: CSAPQGTNQPQHF.

This clonotype was detected ten times or more. The gene calls are TRBV6-5 and TRBJ2-4; 8 bases align to TRBD1. Germline CDR1 and CDR2: MNHEY and SVGAGI. V lost 0 bases and J lost 4; bases outside the gene matches: 2. This CDR3 contains 15 residues. CDR3 nucleotide sequence: TGTGCCAGCAGTTACTCGAACAGGGGGAAAAACATTCAGTACTTC. This sequence encodes CASSYSNRGKNIQYF.

The V call is TRBV3-1, the J call TRBJ2-7; 8 bases match TRBD1. The CDR3 is 16 residues long. Unmatched junction bases numbered 8, after V lost 2 bases and J lost 2 bases. Germline lookup yields CDR1 LGHDT and CDR2 YNNKEL (reference sequence). CDR3 loop: CASSQMGQATTYEQYF. The DNA for the CDR3 is TGTGCCAGCAGCCAAATGGGACAGGCTACCACCTACGAGCAGTACTTC.

This clonotype was seen repeatedly, ten times or more. CDR3 in amino acids: CASTGTVANYGYTF. The DNA of the CDR3 is TGTGCCAGCACTGGGACAGTAGCTAACTATGGCTACACCTTC. The rearrangement joins TRBV2 to TRBJ1-2, with 7 bases identical to TRBD1. Germline loops: CDR1 SNHLY, CDR2 FYNNEI. Unmatched junction bases numbered 5, after V lost 7 bases and J lost 0 bases. This CDR3 comprises 14 residues.

V gene TRBV5-1 combines with J gene TRBJ1-1, with a weak D call TRBD1 (5 bases). CDR3 length: 14 residues. The germline V gene has CDR1 SGHRS and CDR2 YFSETQ. The V end was cut by 2 bases, the J end by 4 bases, with 12 bases between. For the CDR3, the DNA is TGCGCCAGCAGCTTTGAGGGGAGAAGCACTGAAGCTTTCTTT. Translating it yields CASSFEGRSTEAFF.

This clonotype was observed at least ten times. CDR3 in amino acids: CASRRQISNQPQHF. CDR3 coding DNA: TGTGCCAGCAGACGACAGATTAGCAATCAGCCCCAGCATTTT. This sequence joins TRBV6-1 and TRBJ1-5; TRBD1 is a possible D gene (5 bases). From germline, CDR1 is MNHNS and CDR2 SASEGT. CDR3 length: 14 amino acids. Trimming removed 6 bases from V and 0 bases from J, with 9 bases in between.